The clone carrying this TCR beta chain was counted ten times or more. As yet, its antigen is unknown. This specimen belongs to a study of response to subunit inactivated influenza vaccine. Study outcomes and limitations: Only a handful of new T cells, the authors suggested, are recruited with each seasonal influenza vaccination.

TCRdb re-derived calls from the RT-PCR reads in MiXCR, one entry per CDR3 protein. The repertoire consists of about 190,000 distinct CDR3 sequences, with 13% to 15% occurring once and the leading ten covering approximately 27%. Germline values: CDR1 SGHRS, CDR2 YFSETQ. This CDR3 spans 14 amino acids. The ends lost 2 bases at V and 7 bases at J; junction bases unmatched: 5. This rearrangement joins TRBV5-1 to TRBJ2-1; TRBD1 agrees at 8 bases. The TCR comes from a man in his fifties who received an inactivated influenza vaccine. The sequencing used CD8+ T cells sorted from PBMCs, collected roughly 5 days after vaccination. CDR3 amino acids: CASSFGQGWNEQFF. DNA of the CDR3: TGCGCCAGCAGCTTCGGACAGGGCTGGAATGAGCAGTTCTTC.